This T cell receptor (beta chain) was observed in a study of blood T cell repertoires in COVID-19 (dated by TCRdb to 2018 to 2021). About the investigation overall: The collaborator samples originated in the United States, Italy and Spain and spanned the acute and convalescent phases of COVID-19. The material from the prospective study consisted of cDNA or gDNA derived from T cells, B-cell-depleted T cells, or PBMCs. The dataset comprised deeply sampled blood TCRbeta repertoires from subjects exposed to, actively infected with, or recovered from COVID-19. The repertoires were made available in a free public database intended to serve as a resource for research on the immune response to SARS-CoV-2. The samples were drawn from two sources: the first 160 participants of the ongoing ImmuneRACE study, and fewer than 1,500 subjects contributed by 6 global collaborators. Sample metadata almost always included a de-identified subject ID, COVID-19 status, age in years and sex. Where HLA class I and class II types were available, the types were taken from metadata supplied by the sample provider, not from assay-based typing.

The CDR3 contains 15 residues, cysteine and phenylalanine counted. Here the CDR3 DNA is all that survives: 45 bases in frame from base 1. Sequences ENHRY (CDR1) and SYGVKD (CDR2) are obtained from the germline V gene. The junction carries 24 bases between V and J, which are trimmed by 9 bases and 6 bases respectively. The full study reports these points: Clinical and demographic metadata were provided uncurated, with the amount varying by source and participant.

Participants in the prospective study were aged about 18 to 100 years, lived in 20 to 30 United States geographic areas, and enrolled through a virtual design. In the prospective study, participants were assigned to cohorts based on the clinical history participants reported in a screening survey and a study questionnaire. In the prospective study, mobile phlebotomists collected whole blood, serum and a nasopharyngeal or oropharyngeal swab from each participant. Prospective study participants could optionally give additional blood draws and questionnaires over a roughly two-month period. Prospective study blood samples were shipped either frozen or at room temperature before DNA extraction. On this clone: What antigen it recognizes has not been identified. Within one base of it there is no much larger clone, and no base qualities were kept.

The immunoSEQ Assay, a bias-controlled multiplex PCR, was used to amplify TCRbeta CDR3 regions from genomic DNA. Regarding the original processing steps: Nucleated cell counts per sample were estimated from amplification of reference gene primers within the assay. To quantify the absolute abundance of each unique TCRbeta CDR3 rearrangement, sequence reads were collapsed and filtered. For each sample, productive Simpson clonality was calculated as the square root of Simpson's diversity index across productive rearrangements. TCRdb took this table from immuneACCESS and kept in-frame rearrangements with V and J called. Such tables lack part of the clones; where checked against another copy, unresolved V genes explain under half of the gap, and the rest is unexplained. V and J calls plus clone size are reproduced from that table; the DNA served to infer D and trimming. Recorded for this sample are around 250,000 clones; around 93% of them occurred a single time. The leading ten clones occupy around 1.3% of the sample.

The TCR originated in a human donor in a cohort exposed to, infected with or recovered from COVID-19 (not recorded which). The donor label of this sample is uncertain. The sequenced sample was PBMCs or T cells enriched from blood (not recorded which). Recombination joined TRBV10-3 with TRBJ2-7, with a tentative D gene TRBD1 over 5 matching bases. The base sequence is TGTGCCATATCGGACGATGGGGCAGATGTCGGCGAGCAGTACTTC. The resulting protein is CAISDDGADVGEQYF.